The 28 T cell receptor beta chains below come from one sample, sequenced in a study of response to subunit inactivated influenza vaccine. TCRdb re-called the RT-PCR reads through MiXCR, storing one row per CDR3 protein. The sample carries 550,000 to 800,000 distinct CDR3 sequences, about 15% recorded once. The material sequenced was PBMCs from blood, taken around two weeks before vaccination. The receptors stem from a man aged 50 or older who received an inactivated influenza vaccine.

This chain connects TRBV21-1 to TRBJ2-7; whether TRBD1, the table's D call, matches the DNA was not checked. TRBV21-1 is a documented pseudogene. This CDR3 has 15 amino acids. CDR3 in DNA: TGTGCCAGCAGCAAATCGGGCAGGGTCGCCTACGAGCAGTACTTC. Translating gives CASSKSGRVAYEQYF.

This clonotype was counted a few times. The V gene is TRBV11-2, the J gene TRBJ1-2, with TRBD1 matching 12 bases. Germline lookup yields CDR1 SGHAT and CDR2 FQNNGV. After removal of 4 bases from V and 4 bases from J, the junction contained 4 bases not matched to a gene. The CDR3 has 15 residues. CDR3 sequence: CASSSGTGGTYGYTF. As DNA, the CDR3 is TGTGCCAGCAGCTCCGGGACAGGGGGCACCTATGGCTACACCTTC. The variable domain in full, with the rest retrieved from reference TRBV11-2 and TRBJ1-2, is EAGVAQSPRYKIIEKRQSVAFWCNPISGHATLYWYQQILGQGPKLLIQFQNNGVVDDSQLPKDRFSAERLKGVDSTLKIQPAKLEDSAVYLCASSSGTGGTYGYTFGSGTRLTVV.

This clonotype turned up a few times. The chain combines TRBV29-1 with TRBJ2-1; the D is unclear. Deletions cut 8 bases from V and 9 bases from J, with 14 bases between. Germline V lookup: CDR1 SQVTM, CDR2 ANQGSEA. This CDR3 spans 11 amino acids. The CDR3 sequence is CSSAFESEQFF. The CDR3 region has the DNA TGCAGCTCCGCCTTTGAGAGTGAGCAGTTCTTC.

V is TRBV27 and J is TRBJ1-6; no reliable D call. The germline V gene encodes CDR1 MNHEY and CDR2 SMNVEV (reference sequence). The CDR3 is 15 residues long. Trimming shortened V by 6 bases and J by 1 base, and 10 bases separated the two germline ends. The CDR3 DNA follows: TGTGCCAGCAGCCCCCGATTTTCCTATAATTCACCCCTCCACTTT. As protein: CASSPRFSYNSPLHF.

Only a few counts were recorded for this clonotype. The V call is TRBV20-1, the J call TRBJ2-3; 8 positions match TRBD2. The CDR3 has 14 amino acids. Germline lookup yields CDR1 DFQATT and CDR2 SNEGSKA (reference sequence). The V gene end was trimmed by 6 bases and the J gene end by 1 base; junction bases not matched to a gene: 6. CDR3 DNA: TGCAGTGCGGCCGGGGGGGTTGGCACAGATACGCAGTATTTT. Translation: CSAAGGVGTDTQYF.

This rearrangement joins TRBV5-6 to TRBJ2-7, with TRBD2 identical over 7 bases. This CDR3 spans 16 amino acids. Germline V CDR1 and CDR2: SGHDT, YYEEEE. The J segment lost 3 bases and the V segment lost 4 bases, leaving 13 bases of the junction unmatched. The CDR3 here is CASSPGIGGYIYEQYF. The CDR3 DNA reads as TGTGCCAGCAGCCCAGGCATCGGGGGGTACATCTACGAGCAGTACTTC.

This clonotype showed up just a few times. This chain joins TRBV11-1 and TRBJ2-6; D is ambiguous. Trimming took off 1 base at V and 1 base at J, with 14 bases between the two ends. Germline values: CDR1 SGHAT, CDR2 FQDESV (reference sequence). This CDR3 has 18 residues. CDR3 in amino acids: CASSLEWAPLSGANVLTF. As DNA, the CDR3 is TGTGCCAGCAGCTTAGAATGGGCACCCCTATCTGGGGCCAACGTCCTGACTTTC.

CDR3 DNA sequence: TGCGCCAGCAGTTTAGGAGGGCAGGGAGGTGAGCAGTTCTTC. It translates to CASSLGGQGGEQFF. This chain joins TRBV5-1 and TRBJ2-1; possible D gene TRBD2, 6 bases. V shed 5 bases and J shed 9 bases, with 18 bases lying between them. The germline V gene encodes CDR1 SGHRS and CDR2 YFSETQ. This CDR3 spans 14 amino acids. Supplemented by reference TRBV5-1 and TRBJ2-1, the full variable domain reads KAGVTQTPRYLIKTRGQQVTLSCSPISGHRSVSWYQQTPGQGLQFLFEYFSETQRNKGNFPGRFSGRQFSNSRSEMNVSTLELGDSALYLCASSLGGQGGEQFFGPGTRLTVL.

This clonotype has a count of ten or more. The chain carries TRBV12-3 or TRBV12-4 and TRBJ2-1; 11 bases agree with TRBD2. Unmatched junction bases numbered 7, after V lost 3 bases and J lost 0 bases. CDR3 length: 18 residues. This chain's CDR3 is CASSFSGTSGASYNEQFF. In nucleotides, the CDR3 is TGTGCCAGCAGTTTTTCCGGGACTAGCGGAGCCTCCTACAATGAGCAGTTCTTC.

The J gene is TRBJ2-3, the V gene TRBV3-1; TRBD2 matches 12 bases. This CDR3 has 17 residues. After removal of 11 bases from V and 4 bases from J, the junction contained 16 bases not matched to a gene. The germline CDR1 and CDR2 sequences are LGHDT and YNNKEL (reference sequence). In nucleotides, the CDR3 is TGTGCCTCCTCCCCCCGCCCTAGCGGGGGGGCTTCAGATACGCAGTATTTT. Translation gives CASSPRPSGGASDTQYF.

The DNA for the CDR3 is TGTGCCAGCAGTTACACGGGACAGGGGGAGACTGAAGCTTTCTTT. Translation gives CASSYTGQGETEAFF. The chain has TRBV6-5 and TRBJ1-1, with 11 bases aligning to TRBD1. Losses at the gene ends were 2 bases for V and 5 bases for J; bases not matched to a gene: 4. The CDR3 contains 15 residues. In germline, CDR1 is MNHEY, CDR2 SVGAGI.

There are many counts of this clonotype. CDR3 DNA sequence: TGTGCCAGCAGTAGGACTGGGGACACCGGGGAGCTGTTTTTT. Translated: CASSRTGDTGELFF. The gene calls are TRBV25-1 and TRBJ2-2, with D tentatively TRBD2 (5 bases). V lost 5 bases to trimming and J lost 3 bases, with 10 bases between them. Per germline, CDR1 MGHDK and CDR2 SYGVNS. This CDR3 is 14 amino acids long.

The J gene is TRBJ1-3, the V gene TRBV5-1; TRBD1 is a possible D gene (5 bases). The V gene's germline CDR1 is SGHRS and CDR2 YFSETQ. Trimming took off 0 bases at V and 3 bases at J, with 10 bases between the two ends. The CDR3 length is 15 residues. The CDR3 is CASSLDGGYGNTIYF. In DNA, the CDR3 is TGCGCCAGCAGCTTGGATGGGGGATATGGAAACACCATATATTTT.

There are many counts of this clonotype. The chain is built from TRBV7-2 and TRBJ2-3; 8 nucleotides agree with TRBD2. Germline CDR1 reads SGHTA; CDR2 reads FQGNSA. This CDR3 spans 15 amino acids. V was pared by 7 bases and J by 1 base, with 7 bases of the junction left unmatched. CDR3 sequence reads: CASTRLASGTDTQYF. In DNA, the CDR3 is TGTGCCAGCACCAGACTAGCGAGCGGCACAGATACGCAGTATTTT.

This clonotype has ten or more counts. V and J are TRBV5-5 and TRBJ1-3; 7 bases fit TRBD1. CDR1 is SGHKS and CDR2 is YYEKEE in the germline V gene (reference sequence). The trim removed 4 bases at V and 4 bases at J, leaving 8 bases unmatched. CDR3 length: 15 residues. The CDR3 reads CASSRETGRGNTIYF. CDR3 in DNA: TGTGCCAGCAGCAGGGAGACAGGGAGAGGAAACACCATATATTTT.

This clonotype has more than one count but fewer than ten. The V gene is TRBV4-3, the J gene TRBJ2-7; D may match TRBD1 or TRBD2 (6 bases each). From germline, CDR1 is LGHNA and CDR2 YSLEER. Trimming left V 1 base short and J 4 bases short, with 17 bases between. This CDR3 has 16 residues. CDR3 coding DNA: TGCGCCAGCAGCCAAGGCGGGGTTAGGGGGGCATACGAGCAGTACTTC. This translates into CASSQGGVRGAYEQYF.

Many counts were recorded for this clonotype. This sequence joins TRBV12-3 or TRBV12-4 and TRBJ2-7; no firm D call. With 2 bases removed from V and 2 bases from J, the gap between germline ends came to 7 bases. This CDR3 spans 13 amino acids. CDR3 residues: CASSLRMAYEQYF. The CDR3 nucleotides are TGTGCCAGCAGTTTAAGGATGGCCTACGAGCAGTACTTC.

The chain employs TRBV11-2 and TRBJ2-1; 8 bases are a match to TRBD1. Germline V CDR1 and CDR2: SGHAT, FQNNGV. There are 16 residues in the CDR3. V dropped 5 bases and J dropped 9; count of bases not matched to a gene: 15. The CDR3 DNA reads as TGTGCCAGCAGCCCCTGGGCAGGGGGCATAGTGGGTGAGCAGTTCTTC. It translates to CASSPWAGGIVGEQFF.

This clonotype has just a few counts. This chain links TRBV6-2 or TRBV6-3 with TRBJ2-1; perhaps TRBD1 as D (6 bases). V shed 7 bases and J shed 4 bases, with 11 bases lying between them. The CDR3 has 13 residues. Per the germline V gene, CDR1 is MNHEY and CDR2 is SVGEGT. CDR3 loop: CASTWGPYNEQFF. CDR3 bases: TGTGCCAGCACCTGGGGGCCTTACAATGAGCAGTTCTTC.

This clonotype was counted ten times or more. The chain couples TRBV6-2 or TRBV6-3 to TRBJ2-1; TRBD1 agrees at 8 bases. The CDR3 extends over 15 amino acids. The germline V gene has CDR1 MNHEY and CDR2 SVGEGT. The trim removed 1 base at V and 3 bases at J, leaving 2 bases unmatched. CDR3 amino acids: CASSYLDRVYNEQFF. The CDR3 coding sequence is TGTGCCAGCAGTTACTTGGACAGGGTCTACAATGAGCAGTTCTTC.

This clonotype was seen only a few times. The CDR3: CASARGSYEQYF. CDR3 in DNA: TGTGCCAGCGCTCGGGGATCCTACGAGCAGTACTTC. The rearrangement links TRBV28 to TRBJ2-7, with D tentatively TRBD2 (5 bases). There are 12 residues in the CDR3. Germline V gene data show CDR1 as MDHEN and CDR2 as SYDVKM. The ends were cut back, 8 bases at V and 1 base at J, with 9 bases in the middle. The full variable domain, its missing parts supplied by reference TRBV28 and TRBJ2-7, is DVKVTQSSRYLVKRTGEKVFLECVQDMDHENMFWYRQDPGLGLRLIYFSYDVKMKEKGDIPEGYSVSREKKERFSLILESASTNQTSMYLCASARGSYEQYFGPGTRLTVT.

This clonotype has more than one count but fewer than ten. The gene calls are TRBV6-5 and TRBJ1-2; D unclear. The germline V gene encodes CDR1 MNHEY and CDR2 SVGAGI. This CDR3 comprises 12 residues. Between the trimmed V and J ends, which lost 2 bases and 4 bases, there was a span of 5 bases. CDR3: CASSYGGYGYTF. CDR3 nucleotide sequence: TGTGCCAGCAGTTACGGAGGCTATGGCTACACCTTC.

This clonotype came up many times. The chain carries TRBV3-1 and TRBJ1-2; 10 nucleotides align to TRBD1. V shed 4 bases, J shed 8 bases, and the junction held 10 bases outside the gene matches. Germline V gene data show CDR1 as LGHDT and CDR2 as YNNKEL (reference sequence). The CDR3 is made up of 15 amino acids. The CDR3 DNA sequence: TGTGCCAGCAGCCCACTACGGACAGGGGGGAACGGCTACACCTTC. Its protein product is CASSPLRTGGNGYTF.

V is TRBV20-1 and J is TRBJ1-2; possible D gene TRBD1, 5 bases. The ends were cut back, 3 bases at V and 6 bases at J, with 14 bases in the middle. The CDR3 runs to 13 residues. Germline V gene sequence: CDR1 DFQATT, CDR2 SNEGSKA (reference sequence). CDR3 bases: TGCAGTGCTAGCCGTGCAGGGACCCATGGCTACACCTTC. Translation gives CSASRAGTHGYTF.

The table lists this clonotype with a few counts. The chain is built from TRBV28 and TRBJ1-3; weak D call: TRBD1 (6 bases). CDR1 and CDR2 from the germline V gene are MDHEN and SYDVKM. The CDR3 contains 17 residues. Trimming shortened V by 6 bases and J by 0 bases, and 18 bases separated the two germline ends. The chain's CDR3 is CASRDSQGIPSGNTIYF. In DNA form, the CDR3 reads TGTGCCAGCAGAGACTCCCAGGGGATCCCCTCTGGAAACACCATATATTTT.

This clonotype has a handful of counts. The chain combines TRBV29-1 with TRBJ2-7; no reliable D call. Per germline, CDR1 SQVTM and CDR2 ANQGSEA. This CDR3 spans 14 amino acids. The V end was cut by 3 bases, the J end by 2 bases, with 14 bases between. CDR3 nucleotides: TGCAGCGTTGACTCAGAAACAGCCCCCTACGAGCAGTACTTC. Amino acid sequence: CSVDSETAPYEQYF.

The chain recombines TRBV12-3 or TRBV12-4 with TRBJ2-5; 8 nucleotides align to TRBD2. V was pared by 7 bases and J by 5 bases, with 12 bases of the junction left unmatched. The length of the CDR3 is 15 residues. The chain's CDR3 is CASNSRAGVAETQYF. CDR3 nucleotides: TGTGCCAGCAATTCGCGAGCGGGAGTCGCGGAGACCCAGTACTTC.

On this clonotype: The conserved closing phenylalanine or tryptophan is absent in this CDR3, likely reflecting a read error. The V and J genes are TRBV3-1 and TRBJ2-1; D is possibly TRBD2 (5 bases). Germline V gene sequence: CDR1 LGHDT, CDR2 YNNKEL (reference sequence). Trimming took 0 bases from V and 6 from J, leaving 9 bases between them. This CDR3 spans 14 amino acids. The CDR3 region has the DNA TGTGCCAGCAGCCAAGATTGGAGGTCCAATGAGCAGTTCTCC. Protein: CASSQDWRSNEQFS.